This TCR beta chain was recorded in a study of blood T cell repertoires in COVID-19. About the research overall: The origin of the acute and convalescent COVID-19 samples was the United States, Italy and Spain.

The table lists this clone with a count of one. CDR3 length equals 15 residues. Germline V gene sequence: CDR1 SGHNT, CDR2 YENEEA. Trimming at V came to 4 bases and at J to 5 bases, leaving 10 bases not matched to a gene. This table comes from immunoSEQ multiplex PCR, and its TCRdb copy is limited to in-frame clones, with some not included. The sample carries 110,000 or so clones, approximately 80% recorded once. V is TRBV11-3 and J is TRBJ1-1, with 7 bases lining up with TRBD1. This clonotype was obtained from a woman older than 75 with acute or convalescent COVID-19. The sequenced sample consisted of peripheral blood. Here the CDR3 reads CASSSFFGQATEAFF. CDR3 DNA sequence: TGTGCCAGCAGCTCCTTCTTTGGACAGGCTACTGAAGCTTTCTTT.